This TCR beta chain is drawn from a study of blood T cells in healthy people across ages (dated by TCRdb to 2015 to 2017). A note on the overall study: In model experiments, template switching captured about one uniquely barcoded TCR beta cDNA molecule for every two T cells. To track age-related changes in TCR beta repertoire diversity, the study relied on deep sequencing normalized with unique cDNA molecular identifiers. Donors were grouped into four age groups: young (average approximately 16 years), middle-aged (39), aged (roughly 62) and long-lived (just over 80). Donors of different ages were randomly distributed across sequencing lanes to avoid experimental bias. For two donors (one aged 18 to 30 and one aged 80 or older), the study analyzed two additional independent replicas of 1 million unique cDNA reads from the same blood draw.

Libraries came from 5' RACE. Sequencing was performed on an Illumina HiSeq 2500. A second PCR of roughly 7 to 12 cycles was run with a J-beta primer mix and a sample-barcoded 5' primer. A unique molecular identifier was introduced onto each TCR beta cDNA molecule by a template-switch 5' adaptor carrying 12 random nucleotides. At least 2.5 million CDR3-containing paired-end reads were obtained from each sample. First-strand cDNA was synthesized from all RNA with the Mint cDNA synthesis kit, primed by a TRBC-specific oligonucleotide. All cDNA was treated with uracil-DNA glycosylase and then went through a first 18-cycle PCR with the universal primers M1SS and BC2_uni_R. Per the source publication's procedure: For normalization, 1 million high-quality reads, each with a distinct molecular identifier, were randomly selected from each sample. Instead of being binned into consensus sequences, reads with shared molecular identifiers were discarded. MiTCR, run with a Q25 quality threshold and the strictest error-elimination algorithm, handled CDR3 identification, clonotype clustering and error correction. A nonparametric unseen species model using Euler transformation provided a lower-bound estimate of total TCR beta diversity. The public reads were run again by TCRdb, first through fastp at Q25 and then through MiXCR, and only productive beta chains were kept. A single entry per CDR3 protein holds the most common genes and DNA from its merged rows. These V and J calls rely on TCRdb rather than the paper's analysis. The sample table contains roughly 730,000 distinct CDR3 sequences; only one count was recorded for 56% of them. Together, the top ten hold around a quarter of the sample.

This clonotype was counted between two and nine times. Its antigen specificity is not known. Base qualities are not recorded, but no much larger clone differs from it by a single base. Overall study outcomes, separate from this receptor: Estimates of total diversity based on one million sequenced T cells were considered lower bounds and underestimates. Because profiling used bulk unsorted PBMCs, naive and antigen-experienced compartments could not be compared conclusively. Compared with the aged group, the long-lived group had more naive CD4+ T cells, fewer expanded clones and increased TCR diversity, a pattern suggesting age selection. Observed TCR beta diversity per million T cells fell roughly linearly with age, and a significant reduction was already apparent by age approximately 41. The percentage of naive T cells measured by flow cytometry correlated strongly with observed TCR beta diversity. Donor CMV infection status was unknown, potentially confounding age-related changes in expanded clonotypes.

Donors were 39 systemically healthy Caucasian individuals from Russia aged about 6 to 100 years. Around 10 milliliters of peripheral blood were drawn from each donor into EDTA-treated Vacutainer tubes. Ficoll-Paque density-gradient centrifugation was used to isolate PBMCs, with at least 6 million per sample. Trizol reagent was used to extract total RNA from PBMCs, with at least 5.5 micrograms per sample. The percentages of naive CD45RAhigh/CD27high T cells were determined by flow cytometry on a PBMC aliquot from every donor. CDR1 and CDR2, per the germline V gene (reference sequence), are PRHDT and FYEKMQ. CDR3 length: 14 amino acids, cysteine to phenylalanine. Only the CDR3 portion is preserved as DNA: 42 bases, with reading frame beginning at the first base. Germline trimming amounts to 5 bases on V and 6 bases on J, with 3 as the count of junction bases outside the gene matches.

This clonotype was sampled from a man in his forties in good health. This sequence uses TRBV13 and TRBJ2-1; a stretch of 11 junction bases matches TRBD2. The sample comprised blood. The CDR3 reads as follows: CASSVSGRVNEQFF. The DNA is as follows: TGTGCCAGCAGCGTTAGCGGGAGGGTCAATGAGCAGTTCTTC.